Listed below are T cell receptor beta chains from one sample, sequenced in a study of cytomegalovirus exposure and HLA in healthy donors. Some clones are missing from TCRdb's copy, which holds only in-frame ones; the method was immunoSEQ multiplex PCR. The sample carries about 160,000 clones, roughly 77% recorded once. The material sequenced was PBMCs. The receptors here all came from a man aged 30-40 years in good health and CMV-seropositive. The CDR3 runs from the conserved cysteine through the conserved F or W.

v_gene	j_gene	CDR3aa
TRBV13	TRBJ2-7	CASSSQLPGYEQYF
TRBV7-2	TRBJ2-4	CASSSWGGTRGPKNIQYF
TRBV30	TRBJ2-3	CAWRLAGGTDTQYF
TRBV2	TRBJ1-4	CASTGVTNEKLFF
TRBV7-9	TRBJ2-5	CASRSGYTQETQYF
TRBV6-5	TRBJ2-3	CASSYRTAGVTDTQYF
TRBV28	TRBJ1-1	CASSFGAGTEAFF
TRBV4-1	TRBJ1-5	CASSQEGTDQPQHF
TRBV19	TRBJ1-1	CASSILGGGAFF
TRBV5-1	TRBJ2-5	CASSLELPGGLLQETQYF
TRBV7-9	TRBJ2-3	CASSLGASGGSSTDTQYF
TRBV7-9	TRBJ1-2	CASSLAPGQGSDGYTF
TRBV6-5	TRBJ2-1	CASSYSGARFF
TRBV4-1	TRBJ1-1	CASSQEVRVNTEAFF